These 5 T cell receptor beta chains came from one sample sequenced in a study of preoperative IRX-2 immunotherapy in early breast cancer (dated by TCRdb to between 2019 and 2020). The receptor library was made with the immunoSEQ multiplex PCR assay. In its TCRdb copy, this immuneACCESS table keeps in-frame sequences only and misses some clones. Where compared with another copy, unresolved V genes explain less than half of these, and the others have no known cause. Across this sample there are 30,000 or so clones, with roughly four fifths seen only once. 2.5% of the sample comes from the top ten. The meaning of the sample's treatment or condition label: preoperative locoregional IRX-2 cytokine immunotherapy. Material: lymph node tissue, obtained from a patient treated with IRX-2 immunotherapy. The source is a human donor with breast cancer.

The gene calls are TRBV19 and TRBJ1-1; the D gene is possibly TRBD1 (5 bases). V was pared by 1 base and J by 7 bases, with 13 bases between. This CDR3 has 14 amino acids. In germline, CDR1 is LNHDA, CDR2 SQIVND (reference sequence). The DNA for the CDR3 is TGTGCCAGTAGTATAGGCGGCAGGGCAAATGAAGCTTTCTTT. Amino acids: CASSIGGRANEAFF.

This chain joins TRBV5-1 and TRBJ1-1; TRBD1 might be the D (5 bases). Trimming pared 1 base from V and 2 bases from J, leaving 9 bases between. The germline V gene has CDR1 SGHRS and CDR2 YFSETQ. The CDR3 is 14 residues long. The CDR3 DNA reads as TGCGCCAGCAGCTTGTTCAGGGACAACACTGAAGCTTTCTTT. Its translation: CASSLFRDNTEAFF.

The count of this clone is one. The CDR3 reads CASNLPGGEQYF. In DNA, the CDR3 is TGTGCCAGCAACCTACCCGGGGGCGAGCAGTACTTC. V gene TRBV9 combines with J gene TRBJ2-7; possibly TRBD2 for D (6 bases). Germline values: CDR1 SGDLS, CDR2 YYNGEE. The CDR3 totals 12 residues. Trimming left V 6 bases short and J 6 bases short, with 13 bases between.

The J gene is TRBJ1-1, the V gene TRBV28; D is possibly TRBD1 (5 bases). The germline V gene encodes CDR1 MDHEN and CDR2 SYDVKM. Trimming removed 3 bases from V and 1 base from J, with 15 bases in between. CDR3 length: 16 amino acids. CDR3 DNA: TGTGCCAGCAGTTTTCTTTTTGGGCAGGGGAACACTGAAGCTTTCTTT. This codes for CASSFLFGQGNTEAFF.

The chain combines TRBV6-8 with TRBJ1-2, with TRBD1 as a possible D gene (5 bases). Germline CDR1 reads MNHGY; CDR2 reads SAAAGT. Between the trimmed V and J ends, which lost 6 bases and 2 bases, there was a span of 10 bases. This CDR3 is built from 13 residues. CDR3 sequence: CASSNRWNYGYTF. The CDR3 coding sequence is TGTGCCAGCAGCAACAGGTGGAACTATGGCTACACCTTC.